This T cell receptor (beta chain) is from a study of blood T cell repertoires in COVID-19. Across the study: Sites across the United States, Italy and Spain contributed samples from acute and convalescent COVID-19. PBMCs, B-cell-depleted T cells, or T cells were the source of the cDNA or gDNA that made up the material.

Study processing details: Amplification of reference gene primers provided the estimated nucleated cell counts. TCRdb keeps only in-frame clones here, not all; method: immunoSEQ multiplex PCR. Clonal size and the V and J genes are those of that table, whereas D and trimming came from the DNA. The data show some 150,000 clones, around 87% seen once. This sequence was found in a middle-aged man with active COVID-19. The sample taken for sequencing was peripheral blood.

CDR3 nucleotides: TGTGCCGCGGGGACCTACGAGCAGTACTTC. Translating it yields CAAGTYEQYF. The J gene is TRBJ2-7, the V gene TRBV6-5; D perhaps matches TRBD2 (6 bases). The CDR3 spans 10 residues. V lost 11 bases and J 2 bases, leaving 7 bases between the germline ends. Germline CDR1 is MNHEY and CDR2 is SVGAGI.